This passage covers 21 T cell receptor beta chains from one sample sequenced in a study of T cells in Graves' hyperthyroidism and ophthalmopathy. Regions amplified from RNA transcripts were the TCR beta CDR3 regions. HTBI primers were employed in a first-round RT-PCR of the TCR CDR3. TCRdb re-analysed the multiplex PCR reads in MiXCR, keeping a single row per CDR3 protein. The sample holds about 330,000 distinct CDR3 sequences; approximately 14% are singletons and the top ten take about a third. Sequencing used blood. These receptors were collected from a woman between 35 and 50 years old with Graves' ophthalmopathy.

The CDR3 region has the DNA TGTGCCAGCAGCTTAGCGGGGGGCTCCAACGTCCTGACTTTC. Translated, it gives CASSLAGGSNVLTF. V is TRBV7-8 and J is TRBJ2-6; D could derive from TRBD1 or TRBD2 (6 bases each). CDR3 size: 14 residues. Germline values: CDR1 SGHVS, CDR2 FQNEAQ. V was pared by 0 bases and J by 8 bases, with 8 bases between.

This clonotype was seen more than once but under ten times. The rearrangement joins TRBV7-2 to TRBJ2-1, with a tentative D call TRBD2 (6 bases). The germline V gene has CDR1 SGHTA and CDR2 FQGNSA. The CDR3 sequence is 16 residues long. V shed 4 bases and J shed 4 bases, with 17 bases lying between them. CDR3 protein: CASSSSPAGRYNEQFF. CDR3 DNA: TGTGCCAGCAGCTCCTCGCCGGCGGGGAGGTACAATGAGCAGTTCTTC.

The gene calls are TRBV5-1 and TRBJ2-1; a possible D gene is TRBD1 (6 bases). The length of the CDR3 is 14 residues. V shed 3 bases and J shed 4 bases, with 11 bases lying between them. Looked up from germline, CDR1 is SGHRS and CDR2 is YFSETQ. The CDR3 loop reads CASSSGQLYNEQFF. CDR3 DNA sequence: TGCGCCAGCAGCTCAGGACAGTTATACAATGAGCAGTTCTTC.

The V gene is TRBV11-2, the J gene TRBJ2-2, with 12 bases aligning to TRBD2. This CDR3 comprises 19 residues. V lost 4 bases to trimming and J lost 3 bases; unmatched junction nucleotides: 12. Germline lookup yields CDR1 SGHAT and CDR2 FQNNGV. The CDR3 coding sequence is TGTGCCAGCAGCTCTAAACTAGCGGGGGGACCCGCGGACACCGGGGAGCTGTTTTTT. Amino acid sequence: CASSSKLAGGPADTGELFF.

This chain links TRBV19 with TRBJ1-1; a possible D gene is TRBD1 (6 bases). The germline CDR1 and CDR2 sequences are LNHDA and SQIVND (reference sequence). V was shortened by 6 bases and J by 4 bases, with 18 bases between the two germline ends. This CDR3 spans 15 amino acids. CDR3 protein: CASRYSPTGTTEAFF. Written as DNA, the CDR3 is TGTGCCAGTAGATATTCTCCTACAGGGACCACTGAAGCTTTCTTT.

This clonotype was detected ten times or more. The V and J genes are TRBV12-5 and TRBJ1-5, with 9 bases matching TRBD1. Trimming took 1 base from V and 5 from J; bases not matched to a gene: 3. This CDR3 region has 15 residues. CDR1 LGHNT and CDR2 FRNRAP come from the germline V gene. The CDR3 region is CASGLEQGAYQPQHF. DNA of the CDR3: TGTGCTAGTGGTTTGGAACAGGGGGCTTATCAGCCCCAGCATTTT.

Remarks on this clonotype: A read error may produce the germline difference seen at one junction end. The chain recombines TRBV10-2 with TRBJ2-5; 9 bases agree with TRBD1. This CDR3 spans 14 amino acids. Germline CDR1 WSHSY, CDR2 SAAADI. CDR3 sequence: CASSGDREVETQHF. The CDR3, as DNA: TGCGCCAGCAGTGGGGACAGGGAGGTGGAGACCCAGCACTTC.

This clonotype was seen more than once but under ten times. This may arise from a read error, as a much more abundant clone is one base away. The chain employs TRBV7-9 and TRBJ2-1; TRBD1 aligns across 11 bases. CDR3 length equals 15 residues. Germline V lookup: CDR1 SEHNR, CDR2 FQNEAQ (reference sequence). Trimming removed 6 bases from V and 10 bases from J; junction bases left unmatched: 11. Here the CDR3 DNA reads TGTGCCAGCAGGACCGGACAGGGGGCTTTCAAGGAGCAGTTCTTC. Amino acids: CASRTGQGAFKEQFF.

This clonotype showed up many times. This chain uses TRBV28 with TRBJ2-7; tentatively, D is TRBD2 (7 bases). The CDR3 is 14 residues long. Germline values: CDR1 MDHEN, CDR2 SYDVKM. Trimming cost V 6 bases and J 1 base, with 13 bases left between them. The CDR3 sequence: CASRGGGGSYEQYF. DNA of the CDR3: TGTGCCAGCAGAGGAGGGGGGGGTTCCTACGAGCAGTACTTC.

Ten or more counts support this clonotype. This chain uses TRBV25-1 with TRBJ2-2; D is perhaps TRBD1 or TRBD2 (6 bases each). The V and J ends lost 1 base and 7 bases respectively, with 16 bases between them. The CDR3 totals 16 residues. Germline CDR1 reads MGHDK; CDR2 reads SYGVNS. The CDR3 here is CASSESDGGGGGELFF. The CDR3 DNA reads TGTGCCAGCAGTGAATCTGACGGCGGAGGGGGCGGGGAGCTGTTTTTT.

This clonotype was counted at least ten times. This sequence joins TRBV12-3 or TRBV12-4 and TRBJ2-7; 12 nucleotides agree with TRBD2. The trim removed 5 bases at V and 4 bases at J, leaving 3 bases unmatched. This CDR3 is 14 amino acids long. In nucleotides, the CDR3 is TGTGCCAGCAGTCGCGGGACTAGCGGGTACGAGCAGTACTTC. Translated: CASSRGTSGYEQYF.

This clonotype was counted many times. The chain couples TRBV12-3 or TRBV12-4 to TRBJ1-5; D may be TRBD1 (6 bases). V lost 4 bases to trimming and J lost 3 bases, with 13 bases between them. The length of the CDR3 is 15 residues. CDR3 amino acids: CASSSDRTFNQPQHF. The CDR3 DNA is TGTGCCAGCAGTTCGGACAGAACCTTCAATCAGCCCCAGCATTTT.

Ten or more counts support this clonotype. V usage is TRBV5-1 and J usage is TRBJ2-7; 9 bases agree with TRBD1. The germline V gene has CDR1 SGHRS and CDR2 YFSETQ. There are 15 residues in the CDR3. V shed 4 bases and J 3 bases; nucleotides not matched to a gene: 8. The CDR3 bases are TGCGCCAGCAGCCACAGTCCGGGACAGGGCTACGAGCAGTACTTC. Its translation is CASSHSPGQGYEQYF. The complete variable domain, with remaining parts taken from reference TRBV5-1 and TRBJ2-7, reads KAGVTQTPRYLIKTRGQQVTLSCSPISGHRSVSWYQQTPGQGLQFLFEYFSETQRNKGNFPGRFSGRQFSNSRSEMNVSTLELGDSALYLCASSHSPGQGYEQYFGPGTRLTVT.

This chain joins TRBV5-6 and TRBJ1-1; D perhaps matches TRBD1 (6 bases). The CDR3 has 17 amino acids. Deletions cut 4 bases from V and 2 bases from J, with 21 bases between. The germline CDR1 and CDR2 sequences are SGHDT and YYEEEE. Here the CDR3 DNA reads TGTGCCAGCAGCCCACGTCCGGGGGCAGGTACAAACACTGAAGCTTTCTTT. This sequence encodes CASSPRPGAGTNTEAFF.

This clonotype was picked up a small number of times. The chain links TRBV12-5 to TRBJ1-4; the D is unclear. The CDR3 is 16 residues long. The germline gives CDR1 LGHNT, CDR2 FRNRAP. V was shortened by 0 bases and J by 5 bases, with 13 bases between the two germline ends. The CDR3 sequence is CASGLVRVNGNEKLFF. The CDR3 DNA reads TGTGCTAGTGGTTTGGTACGGGTCAATGGGAATGAAAAACTGTTTTTT.

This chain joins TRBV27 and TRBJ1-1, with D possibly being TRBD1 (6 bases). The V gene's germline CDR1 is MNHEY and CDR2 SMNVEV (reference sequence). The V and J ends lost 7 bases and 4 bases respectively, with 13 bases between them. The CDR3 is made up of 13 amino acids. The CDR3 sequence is CASMEGGTTEAFF. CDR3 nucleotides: TGTGCCAGCATGGAGGGGGGGACCACTGAAGCTTTCTTT.

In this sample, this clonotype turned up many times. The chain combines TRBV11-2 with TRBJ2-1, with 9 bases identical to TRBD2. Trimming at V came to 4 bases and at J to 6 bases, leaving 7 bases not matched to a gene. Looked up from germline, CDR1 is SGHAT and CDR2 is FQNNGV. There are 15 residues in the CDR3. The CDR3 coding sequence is TGTGCCAGCAGCTCGCTTAGCGGGAGTGGCAATGAGCAGTTCTTC. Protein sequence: CASSSLSGSGNEQFF.

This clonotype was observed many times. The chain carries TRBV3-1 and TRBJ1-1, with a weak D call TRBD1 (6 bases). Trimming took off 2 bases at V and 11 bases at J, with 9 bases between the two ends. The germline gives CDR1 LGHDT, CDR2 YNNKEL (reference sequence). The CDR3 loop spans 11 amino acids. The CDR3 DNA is TGTGCCAGCAGCCAAACAGGGCTGGCTTTCTTT. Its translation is CASSQTGLAFF.

The CDR3 loop reads CASSYGGQDNGYTF. The DNA for the CDR3 is TGTGCCAGCAGTTATGGTGGACAGGATAACGGCTACACCTTC. This chain joins TRBV6-5 and TRBJ1-2, with TRBD1 identical over 7 bases. V lost 3 bases, J lost 8 bases, and 9 bases stayed unmatched. The CDR3 has 14 residues. CDR1 and CDR2 (germline): MNHEY, SVGAGI.

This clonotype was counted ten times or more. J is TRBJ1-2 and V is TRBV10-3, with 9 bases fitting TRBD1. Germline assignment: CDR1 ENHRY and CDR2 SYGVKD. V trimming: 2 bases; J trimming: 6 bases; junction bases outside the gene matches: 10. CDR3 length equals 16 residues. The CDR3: CAISEPGQGRLDGYTF. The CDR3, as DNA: TGTGCCATCAGTGAGCCGGGACAGGGAAGATTAGATGGCTACACCTTC.

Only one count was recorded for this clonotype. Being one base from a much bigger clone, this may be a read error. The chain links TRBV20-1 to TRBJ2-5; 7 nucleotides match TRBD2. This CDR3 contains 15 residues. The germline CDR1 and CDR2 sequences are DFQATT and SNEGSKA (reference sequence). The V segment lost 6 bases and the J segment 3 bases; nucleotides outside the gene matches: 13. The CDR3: CSATAETSRKETQYF. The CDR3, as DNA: TGCAGTGCAACCGCCGAGACTAGCAGGAAAGAGACCCAGTACTTC.